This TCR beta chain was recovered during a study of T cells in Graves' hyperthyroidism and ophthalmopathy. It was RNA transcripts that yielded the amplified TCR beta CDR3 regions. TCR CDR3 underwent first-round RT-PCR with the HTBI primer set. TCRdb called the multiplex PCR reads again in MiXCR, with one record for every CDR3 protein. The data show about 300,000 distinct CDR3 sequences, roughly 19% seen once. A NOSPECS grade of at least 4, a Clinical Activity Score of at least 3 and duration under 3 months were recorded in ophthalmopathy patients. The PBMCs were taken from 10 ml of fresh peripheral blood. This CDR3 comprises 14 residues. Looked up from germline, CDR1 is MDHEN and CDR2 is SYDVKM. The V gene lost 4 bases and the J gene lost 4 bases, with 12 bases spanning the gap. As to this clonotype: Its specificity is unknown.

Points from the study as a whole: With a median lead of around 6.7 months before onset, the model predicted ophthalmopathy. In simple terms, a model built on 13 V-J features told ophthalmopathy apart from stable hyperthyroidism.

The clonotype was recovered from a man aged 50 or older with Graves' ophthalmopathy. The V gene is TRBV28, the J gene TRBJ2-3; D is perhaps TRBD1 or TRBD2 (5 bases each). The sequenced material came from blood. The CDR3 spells CASSYGRDADTQYF. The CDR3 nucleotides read TGTGCCAGCAGTTATGGACGGGACGCAGATACGCAGTATTTT.